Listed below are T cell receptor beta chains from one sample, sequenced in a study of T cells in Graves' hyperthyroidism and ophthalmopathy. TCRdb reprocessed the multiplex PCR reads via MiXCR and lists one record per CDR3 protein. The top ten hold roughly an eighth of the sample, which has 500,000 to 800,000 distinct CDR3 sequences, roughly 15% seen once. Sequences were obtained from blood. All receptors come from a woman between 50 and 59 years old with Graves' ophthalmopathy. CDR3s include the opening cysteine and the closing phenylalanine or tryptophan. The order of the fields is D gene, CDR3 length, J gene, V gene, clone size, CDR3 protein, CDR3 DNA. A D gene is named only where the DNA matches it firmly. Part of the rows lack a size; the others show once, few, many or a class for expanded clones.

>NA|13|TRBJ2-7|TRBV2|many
CASSGQQRSEQYF
TGTGCCAGCAGTGGACAGCAAAGGAGCGAGCAGTACTTC
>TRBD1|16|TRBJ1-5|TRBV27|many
CASRTRQGVDNQPQHF
TGTGCCAGCAGGACTCGACAGGGGGTAGACAATCAGCCCCAGCATTTT
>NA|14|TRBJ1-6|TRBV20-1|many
CSARDGRENSPLHF
TGCAGTGCTAGAGATGGACGGGAAAATTCACCCCTCCACTTT
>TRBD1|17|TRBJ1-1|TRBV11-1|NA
CASRARDRGISNTEAFF
TGTGCCAGCAGAGCAAGGGACAGGGGTATTTCGAACACTGAAGCTTTCTTT
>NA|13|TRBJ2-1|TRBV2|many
CASTDWGRDEQFF
TGTGCCAGCACAGACTGGGGTAGAGATGAGCAGTTCTTC
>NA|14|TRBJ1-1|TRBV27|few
CASRDKPGNTEAFF
TGTGCCAGCCGGGACAAGCCGGGGAACACTGAAGCTTTCTTT
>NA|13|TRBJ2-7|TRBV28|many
CASSRDNTYEQYF
TGTGCCAGCAGCCGGGACAACACCTACGAGCAGTACTTC
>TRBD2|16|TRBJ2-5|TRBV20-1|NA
CSATYPGPGLAGVTHF
TGCAGTGCCACTTACCCGGGCCCGGGACTAGCGGGAGTGACACACTTC
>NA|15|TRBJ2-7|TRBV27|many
CASSLHTPLLREQYF
TGTGCCAGCAGCCTCCACACCCCACTCCTACGCGAGCAGTACTTC
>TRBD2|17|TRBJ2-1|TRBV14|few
CASSQDRGGVAYNEQFF
TGTGCCAGCAGCCAAGATCGCGGGGGAGTAGCATACAATGAGCAGTTCTTC
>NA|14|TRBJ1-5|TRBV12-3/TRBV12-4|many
CASTAGGSNQPQHF
TGTGCCAGCACCGCGGGGGGTAGCAATCAGCCCCAGCATTTT
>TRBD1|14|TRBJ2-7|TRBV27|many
CASSQTGSTYEQYF
TGTGCCAGCAGTCAGACAGGGTCGACCTACGAGCAGTACTTC
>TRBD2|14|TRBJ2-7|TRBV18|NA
CATSPLAGAYEQYF
TGTGCCACCTCACCGCTAGCGGGAGCTTACGAGCAGTACTTC
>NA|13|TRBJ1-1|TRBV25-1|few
CASSEQGHTEAFF
TGTGCCAGCAGTGAACAGGGACACACTGAAGCTTTCTTT
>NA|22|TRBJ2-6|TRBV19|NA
CASTAIRSQGNSSATGANVLTF
TGTGCCAGTACCGCCATCAGATCCCAGGGGAATTCGAGTGCGACTGGGGCCAACGTCCTGACTTTC
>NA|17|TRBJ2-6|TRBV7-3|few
CASSFGGSRSGANVLTF
TGTGCCAGCAGCTTTGGGGGATCCCGCTCTGGGGCCAACGTCCTGACTTTC
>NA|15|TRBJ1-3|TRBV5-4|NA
CASSLTLTSGNTIYF
TGTGCCAGCAGCCTCACGCTGACCTCTGGAAACACCATATATTTT
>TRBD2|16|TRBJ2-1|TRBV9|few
CASSDSGTSGINEQFF
TGTGCCAGCAGCGACTCCGGGACTAGCGGGATCAATGAGCAGTTCTTC
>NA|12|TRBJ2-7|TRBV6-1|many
CASMASDVEQYF
TGTGCCAGCATGGCTAGCGACGTCGAGCAGTACTTC
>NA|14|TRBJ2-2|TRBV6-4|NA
CATSKVEDTGELFF
TGTGCCACTTCCAAAGTAGAGGACACCGGGGAGCTGTTTTTT
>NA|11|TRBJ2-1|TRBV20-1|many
CSATRTGEQFF
TGCAGTGCTACCAGGACGGGTGAGCAGTTCTTC
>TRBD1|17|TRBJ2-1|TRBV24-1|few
CATSDLQGGQGRNEQFF
TGTGCCACCAGTGATTTGCAGGGGGGACAGGGAAGGAATGAGCAGTTCTTC
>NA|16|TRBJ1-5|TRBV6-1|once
CASSLGLTKSNQPQHF
TGTGCCAGCAGCCTGGGACTTACGAAAAGCAATCAGCCCCAGCATTTT
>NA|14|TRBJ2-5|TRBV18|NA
CASSPSEGVETQYF
TGTGCCAGCTCACCATCGGAGGGGGTGGAGACCCAGTACTTC
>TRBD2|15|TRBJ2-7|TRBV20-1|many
CSARDYASGAYEQYF
TGCAGTGCTAGAGATTATGCTAGCGGGGCTTACGAGCAGTACTTC
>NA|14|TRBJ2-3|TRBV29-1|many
CSVLGRHLLDTQYF
TGCAGCGTTTTAGGGCGGCATCTTTTAGATACGCAGTATTTT
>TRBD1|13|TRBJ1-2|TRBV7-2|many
CASSPTGGYGYTF
TGTGCCAGCAGTCCTACAGGGGGCTATGGCTACACCTTC
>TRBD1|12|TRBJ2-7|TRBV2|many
CASRPTGGEQYF
TGTGCCAGCAGACCGACAGGGGGTGAGCAGTACTTC
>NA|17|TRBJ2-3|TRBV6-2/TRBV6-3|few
CASSYSRRASRTDTQYF
TGTGCCAGCAGTTACTCGAGGCGGGCTTCGCGAACAGATACGCAGTATTTT
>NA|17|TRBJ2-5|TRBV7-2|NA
CASSLDPSRRAQETQYF
TGTGCCAGCAGCTTAGATCCCAGCAGGAGAGCTCAAGAGACCCAGTACTTC
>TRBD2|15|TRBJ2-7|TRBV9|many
CASSRSGTSNGEQYF
TGTGCCAGCAGCAGATCCGGGACTAGCAATGGCGAGCAGTACTTC
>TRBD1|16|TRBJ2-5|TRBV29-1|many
CSAVQSGQGYQETQYF
TGCAGCGCCGTTCAGTCCGGACAGGGGTACCAAGAGACCCAGTACTTC
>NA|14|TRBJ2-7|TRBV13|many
CASSPWKSPYEQYF
TGTGCCAGCAGCCCTTGGAAGTCACCCTACGAGCAGTACTTC
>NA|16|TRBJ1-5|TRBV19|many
CASRVTTNRADQPQHF
TGTGCCAGTAGGGTTACCACGAACAGGGCAGACCAGCCCCAGCATTTT
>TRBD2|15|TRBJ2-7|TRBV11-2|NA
CASSFPQRGAYEQYF
TGTGCCAGCAGCTTTCCCCAGCGGGGGGCCTACGAGCAGTACTTC
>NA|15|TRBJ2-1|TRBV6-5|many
CASSYVSGESDEQFF
TGTGCCAGCAGTTACGTCTCAGGGGAATCCGATGAGCAGTTCTTC
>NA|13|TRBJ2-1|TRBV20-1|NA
CSAVAASYNEQFF
TGCAGTGCGGTAGCTGCCTCCTACAATGAGCAGTTCTTC
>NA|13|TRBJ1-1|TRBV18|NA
CASSPREGTEAFF
TGTGCCAGCTCACCGAGGGAAGGCACTGAAGCTTTCTTT
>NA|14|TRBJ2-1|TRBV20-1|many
CSARAGAILNEQFF
TGCAGTGCTAGAGCAGGGGCCATTTTAAATGAGCAGTTCTTC
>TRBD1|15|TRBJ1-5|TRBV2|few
CASTLRTGSNQPQHF
TGTGCCAGCACGCTAAGGACAGGGAGCAATCAGCCCCAGCATTTT
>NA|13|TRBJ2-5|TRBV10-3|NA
CATRQDTQETQYF
TGTGCCACAAGACAGGACACCCAAGAGACCCAGTACTTC
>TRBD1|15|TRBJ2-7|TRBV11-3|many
CASSLRGQGIYEQYF
TGTGCCAGCAGCTTAAGGGGACAGGGGATCTACGAGCAGTACTTC
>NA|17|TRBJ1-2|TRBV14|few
CASSQDLVDSILYGYTF
TGTGCCAGCAGCCAAGATCTTGTGGACAGCATTCTCTATGGCTACACCTTC
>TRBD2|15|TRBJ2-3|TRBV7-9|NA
CASSSSGRPLDTQYF
TGTGCCAGCAGCTCTAGCGGGAGGCCGCTAGATACGCAGTATTTT
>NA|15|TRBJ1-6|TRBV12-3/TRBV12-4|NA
CASSSSRGTESPLHF
TGTGCCAGCAGCTCAAGTCGTGGGACGGAGTCACCCCTCCACTTT
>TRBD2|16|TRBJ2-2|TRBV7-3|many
CASSLRPGGGSGELFF
TGTGCCAGCAGCTTAAGGCCGGGAGGGGGAAGCGGGGAGCTGTTTTTT
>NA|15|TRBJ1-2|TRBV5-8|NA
CASSLGFGSPSGYTF
TGTGCCAGCAGCTTGGGTTTCGGGAGCCCGTCTGGCTACACCTTC
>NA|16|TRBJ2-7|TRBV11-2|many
CASSSTSGIATYEQYF
TGTGCCAGCAGCTCGACCTCAGGGATCGCCACCTACGAGCAGTACTTC
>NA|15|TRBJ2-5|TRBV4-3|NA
CASSGGQSKEETQYF
TGCGCCAGCAGCGGGGGGCAGAGTAAAGAAGAGACCCAGTACTTC
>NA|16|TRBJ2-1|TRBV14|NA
CASSPIAVHVYNEQFF
TGTGCCAGCAGCCCTATAGCAGTACATGTCTACAATGAGCAGTTCTTC
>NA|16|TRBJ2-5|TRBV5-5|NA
CASTYTFTVLEETQYF
TGTGCCAGCACCTATACCTTCACGGTATTGGAAGAGACCCAGTACTTC
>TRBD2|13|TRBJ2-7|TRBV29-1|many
CSAGTSGAYEQYF
TGCAGCGCTGGGACTAGCGGGGCCTACGAGCAGTACTTC
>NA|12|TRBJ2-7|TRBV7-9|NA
CASSLNIYEQYF
TGTGCCAGCAGCTTGAATATCTACGAGCAGTACTTC
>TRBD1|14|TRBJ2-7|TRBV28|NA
CASSLRDRVNEQYF
TGTGCCAGCAGTTTGCGGGACAGGGTAAACGAGCAGTACTTC
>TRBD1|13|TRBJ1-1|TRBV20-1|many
CSAEDRKNTEAFF
TGCAGTGCGGAGGACAGGAAAAACACTGAAGCTTTCTTT
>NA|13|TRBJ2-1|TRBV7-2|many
CASSFSVGAEQFF
TGTGCCAGCAGCTTTAGCGTAGGTGCTGAGCAGTTCTTC
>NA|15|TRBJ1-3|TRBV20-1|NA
CSASRPQGAGNTIYF
TGCAGTGCTAGTCGGCCGCAGGGCGCTGGAAACACCATATATTTT
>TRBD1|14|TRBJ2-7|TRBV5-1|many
CASSIRTGFYEQYF
TGCGCCAGCAGCATAAGGACAGGGTTCTACGAGCAGTACTTC
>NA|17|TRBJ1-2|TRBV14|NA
CASSQQETPGPYYGYTF
TGTGCCAGCAGCCAACAGGAAACACCGGGACCTTACTATGGCTACACCTTC